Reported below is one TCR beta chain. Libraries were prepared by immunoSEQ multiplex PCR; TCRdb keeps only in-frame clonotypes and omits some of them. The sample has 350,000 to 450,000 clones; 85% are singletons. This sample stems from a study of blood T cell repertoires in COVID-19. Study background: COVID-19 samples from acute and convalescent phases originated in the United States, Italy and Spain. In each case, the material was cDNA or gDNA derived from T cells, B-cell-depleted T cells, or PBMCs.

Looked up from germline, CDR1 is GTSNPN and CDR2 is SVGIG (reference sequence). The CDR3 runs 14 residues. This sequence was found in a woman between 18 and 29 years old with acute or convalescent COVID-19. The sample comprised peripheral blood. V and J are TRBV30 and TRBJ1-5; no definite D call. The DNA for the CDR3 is TGTGCATATAAGATCCCAGGAAGCAATCAGCCCCAGCATTTT. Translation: CAYKIPGSNQPQHF.